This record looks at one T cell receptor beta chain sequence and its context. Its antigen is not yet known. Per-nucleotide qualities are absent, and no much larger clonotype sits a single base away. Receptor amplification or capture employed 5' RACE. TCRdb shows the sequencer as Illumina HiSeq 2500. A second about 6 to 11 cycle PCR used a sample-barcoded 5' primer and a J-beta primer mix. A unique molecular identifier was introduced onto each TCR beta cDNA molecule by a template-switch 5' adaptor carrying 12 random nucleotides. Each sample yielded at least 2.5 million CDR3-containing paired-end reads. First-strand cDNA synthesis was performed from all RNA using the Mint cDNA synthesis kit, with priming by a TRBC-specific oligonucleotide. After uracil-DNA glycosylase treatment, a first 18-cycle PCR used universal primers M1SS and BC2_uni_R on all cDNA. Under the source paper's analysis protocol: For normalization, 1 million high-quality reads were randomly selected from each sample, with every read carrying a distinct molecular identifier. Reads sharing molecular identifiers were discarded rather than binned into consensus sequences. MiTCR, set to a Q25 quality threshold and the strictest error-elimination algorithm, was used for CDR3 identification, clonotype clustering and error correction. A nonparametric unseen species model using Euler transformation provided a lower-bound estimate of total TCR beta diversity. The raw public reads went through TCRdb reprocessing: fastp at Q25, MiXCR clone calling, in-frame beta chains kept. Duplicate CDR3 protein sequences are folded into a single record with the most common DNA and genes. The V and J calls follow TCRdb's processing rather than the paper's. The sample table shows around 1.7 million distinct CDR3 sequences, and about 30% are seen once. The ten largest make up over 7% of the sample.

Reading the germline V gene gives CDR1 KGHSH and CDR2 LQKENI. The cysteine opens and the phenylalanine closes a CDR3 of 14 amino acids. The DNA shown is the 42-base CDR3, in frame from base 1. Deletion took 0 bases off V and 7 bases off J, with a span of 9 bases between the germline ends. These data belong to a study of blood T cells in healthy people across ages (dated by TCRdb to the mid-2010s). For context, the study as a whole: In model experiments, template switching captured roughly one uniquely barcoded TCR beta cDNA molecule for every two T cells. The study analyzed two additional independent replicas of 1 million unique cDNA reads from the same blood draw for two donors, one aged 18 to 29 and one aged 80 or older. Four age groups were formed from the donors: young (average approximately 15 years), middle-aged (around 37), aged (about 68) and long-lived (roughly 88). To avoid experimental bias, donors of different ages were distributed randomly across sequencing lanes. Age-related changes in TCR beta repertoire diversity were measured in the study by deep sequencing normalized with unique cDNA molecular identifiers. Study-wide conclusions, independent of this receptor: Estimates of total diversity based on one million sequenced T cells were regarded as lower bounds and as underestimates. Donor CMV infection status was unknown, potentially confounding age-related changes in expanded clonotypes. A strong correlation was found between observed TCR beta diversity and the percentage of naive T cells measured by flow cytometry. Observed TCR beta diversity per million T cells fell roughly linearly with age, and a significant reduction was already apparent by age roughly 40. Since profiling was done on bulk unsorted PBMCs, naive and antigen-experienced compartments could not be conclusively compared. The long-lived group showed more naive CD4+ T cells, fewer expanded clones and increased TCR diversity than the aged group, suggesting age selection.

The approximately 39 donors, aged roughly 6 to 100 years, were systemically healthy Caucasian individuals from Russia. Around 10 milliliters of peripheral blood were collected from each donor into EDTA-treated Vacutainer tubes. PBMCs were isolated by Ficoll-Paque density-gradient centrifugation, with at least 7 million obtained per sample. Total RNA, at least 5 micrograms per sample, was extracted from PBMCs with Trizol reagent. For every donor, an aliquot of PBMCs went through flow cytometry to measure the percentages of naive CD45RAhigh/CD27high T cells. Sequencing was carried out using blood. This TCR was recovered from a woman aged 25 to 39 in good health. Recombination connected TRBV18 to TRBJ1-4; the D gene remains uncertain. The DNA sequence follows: TGTGCCAGCTCACCACCGACCATTGGTGAAAAACTGTTTTTT. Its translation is CASSPPTIGEKLFF. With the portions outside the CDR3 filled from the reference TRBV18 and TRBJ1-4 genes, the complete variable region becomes NAGVMQNPRHLVRRRGQEARLRCSPMKGHSHVYWYRQLPEEGLKFMVYLQKENIIDESGMPKERFSAEFPKEGPSILRIQQVVRGDSAAYFCASSPPTIGEKLFFGSGTQLSVL.